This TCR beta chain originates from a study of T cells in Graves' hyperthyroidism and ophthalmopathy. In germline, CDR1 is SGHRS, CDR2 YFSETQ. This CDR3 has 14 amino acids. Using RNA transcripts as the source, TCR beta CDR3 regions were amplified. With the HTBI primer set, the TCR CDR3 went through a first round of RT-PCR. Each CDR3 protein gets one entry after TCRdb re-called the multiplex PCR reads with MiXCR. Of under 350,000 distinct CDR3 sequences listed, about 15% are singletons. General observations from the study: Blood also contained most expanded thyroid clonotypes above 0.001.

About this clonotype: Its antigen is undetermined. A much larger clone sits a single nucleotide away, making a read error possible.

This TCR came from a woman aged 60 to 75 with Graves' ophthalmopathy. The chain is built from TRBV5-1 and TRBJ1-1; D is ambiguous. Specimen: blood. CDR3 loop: CVSSLDPWNTEAFF. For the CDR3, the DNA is TGCGTCAGCAGCTTAGACCCGTGGAACACTGAAGCTTTCTTT.